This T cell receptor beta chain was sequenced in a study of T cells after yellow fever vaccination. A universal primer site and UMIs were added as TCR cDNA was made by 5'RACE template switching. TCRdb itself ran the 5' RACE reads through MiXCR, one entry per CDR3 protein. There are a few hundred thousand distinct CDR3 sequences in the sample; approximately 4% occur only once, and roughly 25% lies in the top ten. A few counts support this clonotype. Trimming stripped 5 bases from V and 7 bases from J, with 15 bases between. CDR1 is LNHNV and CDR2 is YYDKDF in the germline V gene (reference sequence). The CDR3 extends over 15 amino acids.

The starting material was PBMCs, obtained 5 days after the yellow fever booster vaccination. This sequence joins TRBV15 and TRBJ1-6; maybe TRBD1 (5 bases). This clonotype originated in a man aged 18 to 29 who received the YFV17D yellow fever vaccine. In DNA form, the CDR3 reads TGTGCCACCAGCCGACGGACAATATCGAATTCACCCCTCCACTTT. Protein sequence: CATSRRTISNSPLHF.